This TCR beta chain appears in the sequencing data of a study of a mutant IDH1 vaccine in newly diagnosed glioma. Time point described: week 5, during vaccination. Topical imiquimod accompanied each vaccine dose, which consisted of 300 ug of mutant IDH1 20-mer peptide. As to this clone: Its antigen is not known.

The germline CDR1 and CDR2 sequences are MDHEN and SYDVKM. This CDR3 is built from 12 residues. The ends were cut back, 4 bases at V and 8 bases at J, with 11 bases in the middle. TCRdb's table, derived via immunoSEQ multiplex PCR, lists solely in-frame clones and lacks some. The sample gives around 52,000 clones, over 75% of which show up once; approximately 2% is in the top ten. The starting material was PBMCs, obtained from a glioma patient whose treatment included an IDH1 peptide vaccine. This sequence originates from a middle-aged woman with glioma. The genes are TRBV28 and TRBJ1-2; possible D gene TRBD1, 5 bases. The CDR3 coding sequence is TGTGCCAGCAGTTCTGGGACGGTCGGCTACACCTTC. It encodes CASSSGTVGYTF.